The clone carrying this T cell receptor (beta chain) has more than one count but fewer than ten. The antigen is unknown. This sample stems from a study of T-cell reconstitution after alpha-beta-depleted transplantation in children. Molecular barcoding with unique molecular identifiers was used for the TCRbeta library. In TCRdb, the PCR reads were re-called with MiXCR into one record per CDR3 protein. The sample has a few hundred thousand distinct CDR3 sequences, 25% to 30% seen once. CDR1 is MNHEY, CDR2 SMNVEV, per germline (reference sequence). V lost 3 bases and J lost 4, with 10 bases in between. This CDR3 has 14 amino acids. The study, taken as a whole, reports: From surviving recipient T cells and thymic progenitors came the high day-60 TCRbeta diversity observed in some patients.

J is TRBJ2-1 and V is TRBV27; maybe TRBD2 (6 bases). The sequence was collected from a boy less than two years old with Wiskott-Aldrich syndrome, due to receive a stem cell transplant. The source was PBMCs, collected before TCRalphabeta/CD19-depleted stem cell transplant. The CDR3 DNA reads TGTGCCAGCAGTTTCCGGGAGAAGTACAATGAGCAGTTCTTC. Translating it yields CASSFREKYNEQFF.